In this sample, the clone carrying this T cell receptor (beta chain) turned up a few times. The data originate from a study of molecular identifiers for immune sequencing clone quantification. TCRdb processed the PCR reads anew with MiXCR; each CDR3 protein has one entry. In the table there are about 640,000 distinct CDR3 sequences, less than 20% of which are singletons. The CDR3 has 14 residues. Deletions cut 4 bases from V and 2 bases from J, with 11 bases between. CDR1 is SEHNR and CDR2 is FQNEAQ in the germline V gene (reference sequence). The origin of this receptor is a human donor in good health. Some libraries in this study had Jurkat cell RNA spiked in. This chain uses TRBV7-9 with TRBJ1-2; tentatively, D is TRBD1 (6 bases). The specimen was naive CD8+ T cells from blood, with Jurkat cell RNA spiked in. The subset was: FACS-sorted CD8+CD4-CCR7+CD45RA+ naive T cells. The CDR3 sequence: CASSYRESNYGYTF. The CDR3 DNA sequence: TGTGCCAGCAGCTACAGGGAGTCGAACTATGGCTACACCTTC.